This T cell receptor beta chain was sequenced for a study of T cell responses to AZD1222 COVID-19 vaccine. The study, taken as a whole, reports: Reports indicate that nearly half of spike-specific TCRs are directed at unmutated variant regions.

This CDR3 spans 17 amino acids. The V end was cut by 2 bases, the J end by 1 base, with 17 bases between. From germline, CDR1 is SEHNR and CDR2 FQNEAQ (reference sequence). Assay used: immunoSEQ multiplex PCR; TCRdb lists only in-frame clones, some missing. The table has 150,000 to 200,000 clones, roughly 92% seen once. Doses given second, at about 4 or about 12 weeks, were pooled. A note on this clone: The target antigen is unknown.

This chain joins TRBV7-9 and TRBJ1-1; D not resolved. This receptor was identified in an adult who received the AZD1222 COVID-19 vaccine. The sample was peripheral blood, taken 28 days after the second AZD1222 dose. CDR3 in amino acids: CASSLSPVGFENTEAFF. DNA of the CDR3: TGTGCCAGCAGCTTAAGTCCCGTGGGGTTTGAGAACACTGAAGCTTTCTTT.